Listed below are T cell receptor beta chains from one sample, sequenced in a study of blood T cell repertoires in COVID-19. Assay used: immunoSEQ multiplex PCR; TCRdb lists only in-frame clones, some missing. The sample contains tens of thousands of clones, about 73% of which appear only once. Sequenced sample: peripheral blood. All receptors come from a woman between 65 and 79 years old with acute or convalescent COVID-19. Each CDR3 is given with its conserved first and last residue. Each record gives: J gene, V gene, clone size, D gene, CDR3 protein, CDR3 DNA. D genes are given only for firm matches. Clone sizes are given selectively: once, few, many, or a class where the clone is expanded.

j_gene: TRBJ1-2; v_gene: TRBV6-5; abundance: few; d_gene: NA; CDR3aa: CASSYGRTVGGYGYTF; CDR3nt: TGTGCCAGCAGTTACGGGCGGACAGTGGGAGGGTATGGCTACACCTTC
j_gene: TRBJ2-5; v_gene: TRBV5-4; abundance: few; d_gene: NA; CDR3aa: CASSPGQTPRETQYF; CDR3nt: TGTGCCAGCAGCCCTGGACAGACACCCCGAGAGACCCAGTACTTC
j_gene: TRBJ2-7; v_gene: TRBV6-6; abundance: NA; d_gene: NA; CDR3aa: CASTGQRTYEQYF; CDR3nt: TGTGCCAGCACCGGACAGAGGACTTACGAGCAGTACTTC
j_gene: TRBJ1-2; v_gene: TRBV5-6; abundance: few; d_gene: NA; CDR3aa: CASSPGPLGHTF; CDR3nt: TGTGCCAGCAGCCCAGGGCCCCTAGGGCACACCTTC
j_gene: TRBJ1-1; v_gene: TRBV19; abundance: NA; d_gene: NA; CDR3aa: CASSISENTEAFF; CDR3nt: TGTGCCAGTAGTATCTCAGAAAACACTGAAGCTTTCTTT
j_gene: TRBJ1-4; v_gene: TRBV5-6; abundance: NA; d_gene: NA; CDR3aa: CASSSQSPGTRLKLFF; CDR3nt: TGTGCCAGCAGCTCCCAAAGTCCCGGGACACGGTTAAAACTGTTTTTT
j_gene: TRBJ1-5; v_gene: TRBV27; abundance: few; d_gene: NA; CDR3aa: CASRQSNQPQHF; CDR3nt: TGTGCCAGCAGACAGAGCAATCAGCCCCAGCATTTT
j_gene: TRBJ1-6; v_gene: TRBV5-6; abundance: NA; d_gene: NA; CDR3aa: CASSLAGNSPLHF; CDR3nt: TGTGCCAGCAGCTTGGCCGGGAATTCACCCCTCCACTTT
j_gene: TRBJ1-1; v_gene: TRBV11-2; abundance: NA; d_gene: TRBD1; CDR3aa: CASSLGSGGTTEAFF; CDR3nt: TGTGCCAGCAGCTTAGGGTCAGGGGGGACCACTGAAGCTTTCTTT
j_gene: TRBJ1-2; v_gene: TRBV24-1; abundance: few; d_gene: TRBD1; CDR3aa: CATSTGASSYGYTF; CDR3nt: TGTGCCACCAGTACAGGGGCCTCCTCCTATGGCTACACCTTC
j_gene: TRBJ2-1; v_gene: TRBV19; abundance: NA; d_gene: TRBD1; CDR3aa: CASSPLTGGGNEQFF; CDR3nt: TGTGCCAGTAGTCCTCTGACAGGGGGTGGAAACGAGCAGTTCTTC
j_gene: TRBJ2-1; v_gene: TRBV25-1; abundance: NA; d_gene: NA; CDR3aa: CASSGQIATWGRNEQFF; CDR3nt: TGTGCCAGCAGTGGGCAAATTGCTACCTGGGGGAGGAATGAGCAGTTCTTC
j_gene: TRBJ1-6; v_gene: TRBV28; abundance: NA; d_gene: NA; CDR3aa: CASSTSRPLNSPLHF; CDR3nt: TGTGCCAGCAGTACCTCGCGGCCGCTTAATTCACCCCTCCACTTT
j_gene: TRBJ2-4; v_gene: TRBV15; abundance: NA; d_gene: NA; CDR3aa: CATSRGLTGAQNIQYF; CDR3nt: TGTGCCACCAGCAGAGGTCTTACTGGGGCCCAAAACATTCAGTACTTC
j_gene: TRBJ1-6; v_gene: TRBV6-6; abundance: NA; d_gene: NA; CDR3aa: CASSHPRRELLYNSPLHF; CDR3nt: TGTGCCAGCAGTCACCCTAGGCGGGAGCTCCTCTATAATTCACCCCTCCACTTT
j_gene: TRBJ2-3; v_gene: TRBV5-4; abundance: NA; d_gene: NA; CDR3aa: CASSLTGGLLTDTQYF; CDR3nt: TGTGCCAGCAGCTTGACGGGGGGCCTCCTCACAGATACGCAGTATTTT
j_gene: TRBJ1-5; v_gene: TRBV18; abundance: NA; d_gene: NA; CDR3aa: CASSPHPTGPQHF; CDR3nt: TGTGCCAGCTCACCCCACCCCACAGGGCCCCAGCATTTT
j_gene: TRBJ1-2; v_gene: TRBV19; abundance: few; d_gene: TRBD1; CDR3aa: CASSAPTPGTENYGYTF; CDR3nt: TGTGCCAGTAGCGCCCCTACCCCCGGGACAGAAAACTATGGCTACACCTTC
j_gene: TRBJ2-5; v_gene: TRBV12-3/TRBV12-4; abundance: NA; d_gene: NA; CDR3aa: CASSTSTQETQYF; CDR3nt: TGTGCCAGCAGCACTAGCACCCAAGAGACCCAGTACTTC
j_gene: TRBJ2-3; v_gene: TRBV5-6; abundance: few; d_gene: TRBD1; CDR3aa: CASSLGQGMRATDTQYF; CDR3nt: TGTGCCAGCAGCTTGGGACAGGGGATGAGGGCCACAGATACGCAGTATTTT
j_gene: TRBJ2-2; v_gene: TRBV7-6; abundance: few; d_gene: NA; CDR3aa: CASSKGRENTGELFF; CDR3nt: TGTGCCAGCAGCAAAGGACGGGAGAACACCGGGGAGCTGTTTTTT
j_gene: TRBJ1-1; v_gene: TRBV6-5; abundance: NA; d_gene: NA; CDR3aa: CASMSQGLSTEAFF; CDR3nt: TGTGCCAGCATGTCGCAGGGGTTATCCACTGAAGCTTTCTTT
j_gene: TRBJ2-1; v_gene: TRBV7-2; abundance: NA; d_gene: TRBD2; CDR3aa: CASSLELREVEQFF; CDR3nt: TGTGCCAGCAGCTTAGAACTGCGGGAGGTGGAGCAGTTCTTC
j_gene: TRBJ2-7; v_gene: TRBV7-2; abundance: NA; d_gene: NA; CDR3aa: CASSLDQRNTYEQYF; CDR3nt: TGTGCCAGCAGCTTAGACCAGCGGAATACCTACGAGCAGTACTTC
j_gene: TRBJ2-1; v_gene: TRBV5-1; abundance: NA; d_gene: NA; CDR3aa: CASSLTGSNEQFF; CDR3nt: TGCGCCAGCAGCTTAACAGGGAGCAATGAGCAGTTCTTC
j_gene: TRBJ2-1; v_gene: TRBV19; abundance: NA; d_gene: NA; CDR3aa: CASSIGSSYNEQFF; CDR3nt: TGTGCCAGTAGTATCGGGAGCTCCTACAATGAGCAGTTCTTC
j_gene: TRBJ1-2; v_gene: TRBV11-2; abundance: NA; d_gene: TRBD1; CDR3aa: CASSSYPQGADGYTF; CDR3nt: TGTGCCAGCAGCTCGTACCCTCAGGGGGCGGATGGCTACACCTTC
j_gene: TRBJ2-3; v_gene: TRBV15; abundance: NA; d_gene: NA; CDR3aa: CATSGGTRSTDTQYF; CDR3nt: TGTGCCACCAGCGGCGGGACTCGTAGCACAGATACGCAGTATTTT
j_gene: TRBJ1-4; v_gene: TRBV6-5; abundance: NA; d_gene: NA; CDR3aa: CASSYAGDEKLFF; CDR3nt: TGTGCCAGCAGTTACGCAGGCGATGAAAAACTGTTTTTT
j_gene: TRBJ2-5; v_gene: TRBV27; abundance: NA; d_gene: TRBD2; CDR3aa: CASSLEGLAGGRVKETQYF; CDR3nt: TGTGCCAGCAGTTTAGAGGGACTAGCGGGGGGGCGAGTTAAAGAGACCCAGTACTTC
j_gene: TRBJ2-7; v_gene: TRBV3-1/TRBV3-2; abundance: NA; d_gene: NA; CDR3aa: CASSQGTAVYEQYF; CDR3nt: TGTGCCAGCAGCCAAGGGACAGCCGTTTACGAGCAGTACTTC
j_gene: TRBJ1-5; v_gene: TRBV7-8; abundance: NA; d_gene: TRBD1; CDR3aa: CASSRTGGRQPQHF; CDR3nt: TGTGCCAGCAGCCGGACAGGGGGACGTCAGCCCCAGCATTTT
j_gene: TRBJ2-1; v_gene: TRBV29-1; abundance: NA; d_gene: NA; CDR3aa: CSVETGIRGEQFF; CDR3nt: TGCAGCGTTGAAACAGGGATCCGGGGTGAGCAGTTCTTC
j_gene: TRBJ2-1; v_gene: TRBV7-2; abundance: few; d_gene: TRBD2; CDR3aa: CASSPPTSGRAMAEQFF; CDR3nt: TGTGCCAGCAGCCCACCGACTAGCGGGAGGGCAATGGCTGAGCAGTTCTTC
j_gene: TRBJ2-7; v_gene: TRBV18; abundance: NA; d_gene: TRBD1; CDR3aa: CASSPTGDPSYEQYF; CDR3nt: TGTGCCAGCTCACCGACAGGGGATCCCTCCTACGAGCAGTACTTC
j_gene: TRBJ1-6; v_gene: TRBV5-8; abundance: NA; d_gene: NA; CDR3aa: CASSLDSGWSPLHF; CDR3nt: TGTGCCAGCAGCTTGGATTCAGGGTGGTCACCCCTCCACTTT
j_gene: TRBJ1-6; v_gene: TRBV28; abundance: NA; d_gene: TRBD1; CDR3aa: CASSGQGSYEPLHF; CDR3nt: TGTGCCAGTTCGGGACAGGGGAGTTACGAACCCCTCCACTTT
j_gene: TRBJ2-7; v_gene: TRBV7-2; abundance: once; d_gene: TRBD1; CDR3aa: CASSRSQGQGWEQYF; CDR3nt: TGTGCCAGCAGCCGTAGCCAGGGACAGGGGTGGGAGCAGTACTTC
j_gene: TRBJ2-5; v_gene: TRBV4-2; abundance: NA; d_gene: TRBD1; CDR3aa: CASSQDGAGGEETQYF; CDR3nt: TGTGCCAGCAGCCAAGATGGGGCAGGGGGAGAGGAGACCCAGTACTTC
j_gene: TRBJ2-3; v_gene: TRBV12-5; abundance: once; d_gene: NA; CDR3aa: CASGLFRGEDTQYF; CDR3nt: TGTGCTAGTGGTTTGTTTAGGGGTGAAGATACGCAGTATTTT
j_gene: TRBJ1-2; v_gene: TRBV28; abundance: NA; d_gene: NA; CDR3aa: CASSLEGLRGYTF; CDR3nt: TGTGCCAGCAGTTTGGAGGGCCTGAGGGGCTACACCTTC
j_gene: TRBJ1-2; v_gene: TRBV5-1; abundance: NA; d_gene: TRBD1; CDR3aa: CASSLGQGDYGYTF; CDR3nt: TGCGCCAGCAGCCTAGGACAGGGCGACTATGGCTACACCTTC
j_gene: TRBJ1-2; v_gene: TRBV11-2; abundance: NA; d_gene: NA; CDR3aa: CASSRGDGHYGYTF; CDR3nt: TGTGCCAGCAGCCGGGGGGATGGGCACTATGGCTACACCTTC
j_gene: TRBJ1-5; v_gene: TRBV5-5; abundance: NA; d_gene: NA; CDR3aa: CASSLGEGKDQPQHF; CDR3nt: TGTGCCAGCAGCCTCGGAGAGGGTAAGGATCAGCCCCAGCATTTT
j_gene: TRBJ1-2; v_gene: TRBV4-3; abundance: few; d_gene: NA; CDR3aa: CASSQDWRGVLKGYTF; CDR3nt: TGCGCCAGCAGCCAAGATTGGAGGGGCGTTTTAAAGGGCTACACCTTC
j_gene: TRBJ2-5; v_gene: TRBV2; abundance: NA; d_gene: NA; CDR3aa: CASSLRQETQYF; CDR3nt: TGTGCCAGCAGTCTACGACAAGAGACCCAGTACTTC
j_gene: TRBJ2-7; v_gene: TRBV5-6; abundance: NA; d_gene: NA; CDR3aa: CASSYNGGAYEQYF; CDR3nt: TGTGCCAGCAGCTATAATGGGGGCGCTTACGAGCAGTACTTC
j_gene: TRBJ1-2; v_gene: TRBV5-1; abundance: NA; d_gene: NA; CDR3aa: CASSLRVRYGYTF; CDR3nt: TGCGCCAGCAGCCTCAGGGTCCGGTATGGCTACACCTTC
j_gene: TRBJ1-1; v_gene: TRBV7-2; abundance: NA; d_gene: NA; CDR3aa: CASSLLDRGGAFF; CDR3nt: TGTGCCAGCAGCTTATTGGACAGAGGAGGAGCTTTCTTT
j_gene: TRBJ1-1; v_gene: TRBV6-5; abundance: NA; d_gene: NA; CDR3aa: CASSRDTLNTEAFF; CDR3nt: TGTGCCAGCAGCCGGGACACGCTGAACACTGAAGCTTTCTTT
j_gene: TRBJ1-1; v_gene: TRBV4-1; abundance: NA; d_gene: NA; CDR3aa: CASSQELRADTEAFF; CDR3nt: TGCGCCAGCAGCCAAGAACTCAGGGCGGACACTGAAGCTTTCTTT
j_gene: TRBJ2-1; v_gene: TRBV9; abundance: NA; d_gene: TRBD2; CDR3aa: CASSVMIAGEDEQFF; CDR3nt: TGTGCCAGCAGCGTTATGATAGCGGGAGAAGATGAGCAGTTCTTC
j_gene: TRBJ2-7; v_gene: TRBV2; abundance: NA; d_gene: NA; CDR3aa: CASSSDRPPIVYEQYF; CDR3nt: TGTGCCAGCAGTTCCGACAGGCCCCCAATTGTCTACGAGCAGTACTTC
j_gene: TRBJ1-6; v_gene: TRBV5-4; abundance: few; d_gene: NA; CDR3aa: CASSLRGNGSPLHF; CDR3nt: TGTGCCAGCAGCTTGAGAGGGAACGGATCACCCCTCCACTTT
j_gene: TRBJ1-2; v_gene: TRBV6-5; abundance: NA; d_gene: NA; CDR3aa: CASSYDRNYGYTF; CDR3nt: TGTGCCAGCAGTTACGACAGAAACTATGGCTACACCTTC
j_gene: TRBJ1-1; v_gene: TRBV28; abundance: NA; d_gene: TRBD1; CDR3aa: CASTRDRGRKDTEAFF; CDR3nt: TGTGCCAGCACCCGGGACAGGGGGCGCAAGGACACTGAAGCTTTCTTT
j_gene: TRBJ2-7; v_gene: TRBV6-5; abundance: NA; d_gene: TRBD1; CDR3aa: CASSSSRTGGSYEQYF; CDR3nt: TGTGCCAGCAGTTCTTCCAGGACAGGGGGCTCCTACGAGCAGTACTTC